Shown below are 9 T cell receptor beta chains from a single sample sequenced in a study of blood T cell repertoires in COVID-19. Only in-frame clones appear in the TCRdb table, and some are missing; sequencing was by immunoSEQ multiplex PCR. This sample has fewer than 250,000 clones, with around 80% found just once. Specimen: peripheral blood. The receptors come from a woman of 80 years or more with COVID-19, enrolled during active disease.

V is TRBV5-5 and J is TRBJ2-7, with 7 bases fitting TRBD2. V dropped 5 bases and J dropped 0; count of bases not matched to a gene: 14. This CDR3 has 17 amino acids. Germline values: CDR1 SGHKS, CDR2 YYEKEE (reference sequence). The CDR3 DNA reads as TGTGCCAGCAGGCTCACTTGGGGGGGAGGTGGCTCCTACGAGCAGTACTTC. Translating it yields CASRLTWGGGGSYEQYF.

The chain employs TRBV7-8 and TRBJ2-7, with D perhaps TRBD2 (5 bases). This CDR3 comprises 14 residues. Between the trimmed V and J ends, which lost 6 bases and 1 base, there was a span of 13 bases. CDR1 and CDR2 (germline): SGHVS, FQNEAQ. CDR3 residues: CASRNFGGSYEQYF. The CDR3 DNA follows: TGTGCCAGCAGAAACTTTGGAGGTTCCTACGAGCAGTACTTC. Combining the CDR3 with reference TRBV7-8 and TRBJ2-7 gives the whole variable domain GAGVSQSPRYKVAKRGQDVALRCDPISGHVSLFWYQQALGQGPEFLTYFQNEAQLDKSGLPSDRFFAERPEGSVSTLKIQRTQQEDSAVYLCASRNFGGSYEQYFGPGTRLTVT.

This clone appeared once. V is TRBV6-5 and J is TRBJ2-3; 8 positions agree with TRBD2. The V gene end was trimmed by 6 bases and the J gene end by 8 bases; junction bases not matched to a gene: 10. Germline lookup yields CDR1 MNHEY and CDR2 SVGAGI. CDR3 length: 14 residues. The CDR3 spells CASRSGSLTGTQYF. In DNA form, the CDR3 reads TGTGCCAGCAGGAGCGGGAGTCTAACGGGTACGCAGTATTTT.

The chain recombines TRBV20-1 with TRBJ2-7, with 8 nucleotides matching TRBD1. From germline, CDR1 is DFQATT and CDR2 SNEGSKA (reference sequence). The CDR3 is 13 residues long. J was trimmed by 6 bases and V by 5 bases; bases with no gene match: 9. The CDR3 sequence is CSARDRGVVEQYF. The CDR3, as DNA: TGCAGTGCTCGTGACAGGGGTGTTGTCGAGCAGTACTTC.

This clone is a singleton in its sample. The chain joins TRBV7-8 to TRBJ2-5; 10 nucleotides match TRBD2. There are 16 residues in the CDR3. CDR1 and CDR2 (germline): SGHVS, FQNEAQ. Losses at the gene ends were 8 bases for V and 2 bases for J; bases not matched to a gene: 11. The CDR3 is CASVRTSGYPQETQYF. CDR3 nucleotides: TGTGCCAGCGTCCGGACTAGCGGATACCCTCAAGAGACCCAGTACTTC.

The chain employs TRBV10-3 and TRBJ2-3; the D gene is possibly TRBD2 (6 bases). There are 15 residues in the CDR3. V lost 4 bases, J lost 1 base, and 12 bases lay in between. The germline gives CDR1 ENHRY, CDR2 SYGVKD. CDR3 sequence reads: CAISGPSEGTDTQYF. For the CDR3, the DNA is TGTGCCATCAGTGGGCCTAGCGAGGGCACAGATACGCAGTATTTT.

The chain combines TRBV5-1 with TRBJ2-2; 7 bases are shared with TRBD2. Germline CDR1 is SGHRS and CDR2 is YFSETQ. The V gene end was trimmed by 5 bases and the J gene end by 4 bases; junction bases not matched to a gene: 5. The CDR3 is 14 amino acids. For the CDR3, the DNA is TGCGCCAGCAGTGCTAGCGGAAGCACCGGGGAGCTGTTTTTT. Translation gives CASSASGSTGELFF.

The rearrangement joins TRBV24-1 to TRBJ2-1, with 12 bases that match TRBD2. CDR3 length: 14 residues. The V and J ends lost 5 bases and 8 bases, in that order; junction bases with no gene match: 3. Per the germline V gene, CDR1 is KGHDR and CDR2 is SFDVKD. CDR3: CATSGLAGADEQFF. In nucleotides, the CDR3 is TGTGCCACCAGTGGACTAGCGGGGGCGGATGAGCAGTTCTTC.

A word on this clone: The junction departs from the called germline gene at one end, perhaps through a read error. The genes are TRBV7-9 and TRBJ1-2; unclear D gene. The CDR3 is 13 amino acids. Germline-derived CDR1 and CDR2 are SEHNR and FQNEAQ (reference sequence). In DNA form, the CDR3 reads TGTGCCAGCAGCTTACAGGACTCGGGCCGGCCTTACTTC. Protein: CASSLQDSGRPYF.